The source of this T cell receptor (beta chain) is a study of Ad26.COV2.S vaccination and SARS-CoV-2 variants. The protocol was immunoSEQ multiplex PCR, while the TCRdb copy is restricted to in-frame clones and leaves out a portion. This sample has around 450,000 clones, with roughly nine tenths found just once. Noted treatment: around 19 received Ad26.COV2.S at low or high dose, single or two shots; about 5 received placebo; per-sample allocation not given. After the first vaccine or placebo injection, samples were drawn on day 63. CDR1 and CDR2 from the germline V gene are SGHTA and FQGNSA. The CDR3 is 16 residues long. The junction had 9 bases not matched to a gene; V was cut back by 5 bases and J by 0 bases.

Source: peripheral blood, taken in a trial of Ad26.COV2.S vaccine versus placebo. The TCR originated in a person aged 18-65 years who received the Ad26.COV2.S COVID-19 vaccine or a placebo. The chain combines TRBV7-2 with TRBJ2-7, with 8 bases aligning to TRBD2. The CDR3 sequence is CASSPSSGGLSYEQYF. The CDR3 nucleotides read TGTGCCAGCAGCCCCAGCAGCGGGGGACTCTCCTACGAGCAGTACTTC.